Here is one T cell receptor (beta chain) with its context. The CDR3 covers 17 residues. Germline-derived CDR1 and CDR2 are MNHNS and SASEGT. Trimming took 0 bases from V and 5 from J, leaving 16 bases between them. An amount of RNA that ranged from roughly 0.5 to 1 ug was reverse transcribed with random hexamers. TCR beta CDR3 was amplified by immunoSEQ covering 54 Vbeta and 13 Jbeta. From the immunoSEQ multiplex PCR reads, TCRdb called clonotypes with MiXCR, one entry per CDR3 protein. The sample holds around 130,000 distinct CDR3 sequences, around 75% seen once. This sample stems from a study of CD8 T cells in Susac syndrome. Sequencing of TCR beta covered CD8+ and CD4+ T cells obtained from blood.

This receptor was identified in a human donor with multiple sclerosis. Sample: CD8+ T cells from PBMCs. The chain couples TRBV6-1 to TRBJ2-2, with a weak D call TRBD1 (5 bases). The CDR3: CASSEAISAGKTGELFF. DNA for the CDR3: TGTGCCAGCAGTGAAGCGATCTCCGCAGGGAAGACCGGGGAGCTGTTTTTT.